This entry features one T cell receptor (beta chain) sequence. Its antigen is undetermined. The same CDR3 also results from other DNA sequences found in this sample. The entry originates in a study of cytomegalovirus exposure and HLA in healthy donors. Study-wide results and limits: According to a later analysis, donors in an Asian-associated ancestry cluster reportedly had fewer N-insertions than the roughly 670-donor mean. A missense DCLRE1C variant was associated with V- and J-gene trimming of TCR beta chains in a later analysis, and an independent cohort replicated the association. Presence/absence results assume similar sequencing depth per donor, which may not hold. Solely CMV serostatus was available to characterize immune exposure.

60 Vbeta and 13 Jbeta primers were used in PCR. The table came from immunoSEQ multiplex PCR; TCRdb's copy has only in-frame clones and leaves some out. The sample yields 220,000 or so clones, 60% to 80% seen once. The CDR3 runs to 14 residues. The V end was cut by 4 bases, the J end by 3 bases, with 11 bases between. CDR1 is MDHEN, CDR2 SYDVKM, per germline. Sequencing was carried out using PBMCs. V is TRBV28 and J is TRBJ2-3, with D possibly TRBD1 on 6 matching bases. This TCR came from a woman in her twenties or thirties in good health and CMV-seronegative. The CDR3 loop reads CASSSDSLTDTQYF. The CDR3 DNA is TGTGCCAGCAGTTCGGACAGTTTAACAGATACGCAGTATTTT.